One sample yielded the 8 T cell receptor beta chains listed below, sequenced in a study of Graves' ophthalmopathy and Graves' hyperthyroidism. Using RNA transcripts, the TCR beta CDR3 regions were amplified. The first round was an RT-PCR with HTBI primers, and the second round was a multiplex PCR. TCRdb analysed the multiplex PCR reads with MiXCR anew, one entry per CDR3 protein. The sample lists 680,000 or so distinct CDR3 sequences; about a fifth were seen once. Sequences were obtained from peripheral blood. These receptors originate from a woman under 30 with stable Graves' hyperthyroidism. Some clones in this sample may be carry-over from other donors' samples.

V and J are TRBV15 and TRBJ2-7; tentatively, D is TRBD2 (6 bases). Germline CDR1 LNHNV, CDR2 YYDKDF (reference sequence). The length of the CDR3 is 12 residues. V gave up 6 bases and J gave up 9 bases, with 15 bases separating them. CDR3 protein: CATRVGGSGQYF. CDR3 sequence (DNA): TGTGCCACCAGAGTGGGGGGATCCGGGCAGTACTTC.

J is TRBJ2-7 and V is TRBV5-1; D unresolved. The CDR3 has 13 amino acids. Germline CDR1 reads SGHRS; CDR2 reads YFSETQ. V shed 0 bases and J shed 5 bases, with 9 bases lying between them. The CDR3 reads CASSLGGSHEQYF. The CDR3, as DNA: TGCGCCAGCAGCTTGGGCGGATCCCACGAGCAGTACTTC. Variable domain in full (rest from reference TRBV5-1 and TRBJ2-7): KAGVTQTPRYLIKTRGQQVTLSCSPISGHRSVSWYQQTPGQGLQFLFEYFSETQRNKGNFPGRFSGRQFSNSRSEMNVSTLELGDSALYLCASSLGGSHEQYFGPGTRLTVT.

This clonotype occurred many times. This rearrangement joins TRBV5-1 to TRBJ2-5, with TRBD2 matching over 8 bases. J lost 0 bases, V lost 0 bases, and 1 base had no gene match. CDR1 and CDR2 (germline): SGHRS, YFSETQ. This CDR3 comprises 15 residues. The CDR3 reads CASSLETSDQETQYF. DNA for the CDR3: TGCGCCAGCAGCTTGGAGACTAGCGACCAAGAGACCCAGTACTTC.

CDR3 protein: CASSESGGHNTGELFF. Here the CDR3 DNA reads TGTGCCAGCAGCGAGAGCGGGGGGCACAACACCGGGGAGCTGTTTTTT. The V and J genes are TRBV9 and TRBJ2-2, with TRBD2 matching over 9 bases. Germline-derived CDR1 and CDR2 are SGDLS and YYNGEE. J lost 2 bases, V lost 3 bases, and 5 bases had no gene match. There are 16 residues in the CDR3.

This clonotype was detected many times. The rearrangement joins TRBV6-1 to TRBJ2-7; D could derive from TRBD1 or TRBD2 (6 bases each). CDR3 length: 15 amino acids. Trimming took 1 base from V and 5 from J, leaving 15 bases between them. Germline V gene lookup returns CDR1 MNHNS and CDR2 SASEGT. The CDR3 coding sequence is TGTGCCAGCAGTGAAGGGACAGTCGGAGGGAACGAGCAGTACTTC. It yields the protein CASSEGTVGGNEQYF.

This clonotype was recorded at least ten times. The chain links TRBV2 to TRBJ2-5; 7 nucleotides align to TRBD2. The J segment lost 5 bases and the V segment lost 5 bases, leaving 11 bases of the junction unmatched. This CDR3 contains 15 residues. Looked up from germline, CDR1 is SNHLY and CDR2 is FYNNEI. CDR3 sequence: CASSLERGSQETQYF. The CDR3 DNA is TGTGCCAGCAGTTTGGAGCGGGGTTCCCAGGAGACCCAGTACTTC.

This clonotype has ten or more counts. This chain connects TRBV6-5 to TRBJ1-2; the D is unclear. Looked up from germline, CDR1 is MNHEY and CDR2 is SVGAGI. Trimming removed 7 bases at V and 4 bases at J, with 16 bases between. The CDR3 is 14 amino acids. The CDR3 spells CASTLSSRSYGYTF. The CDR3 DNA reads as TGTGCCAGCACTCTCTCCAGTAGGAGCTATGGCTACACCTTC.

This clonotype was seen more than once but under ten times. The J gene is TRBJ2-4, the V gene TRBV25-1, with a possible D match to TRBD1 (6 bases). This CDR3 comprises 12 residues. Trimming removed 4 bases from V and 12 bases from J, with 13 bases in between. Germline values: CDR1 MGHDK, CDR2 SYGVNS. The CDR3 DNA sequence: TGTGCCAGCAGTGGTTTGGGGGCGAGTCAGTACTTC. It specifies CASSGLGASQYF.